The 10 T cell receptor beta chains in this list originate from one sample, sequenced in a study of metastatic and nonmetastatic thyroid tumors. TCRdb re-called the PCR reads with MiXCR. The sample carries some 10,000 clones, around 12% recorded once. Ahead of thyroid surgery, no patient had received treatment of any kind. The sample consisted of blood. Source of these receptors: a female donor with papillary thyroid cancer or a benign thyroid nodule (not recorded which). Some clones in this sample may be carry-over from other donors' samples.

This clone ranks as medium-sized. The chain combines TRBV4-1 with TRBJ2-1, with D maybe TRBD2 (5 bases). This CDR3 is 17 amino acids long. Germline CDR1 is MGHRA and CDR2 is YSYEKL. Between the trimmed V and J ends, which lost 0 bases and 0 bases, there was a span of 12 bases. For the CDR3, the DNA is TGCGCCAGCAGCCAAGATCGGCTAGCAGTCTCCTACAATGAGCAGTTCTTC. Translated: CASSQDRLAVSYNEQFF.

The gene calls are TRBV19 and TRBJ1-5, with D possibly being TRBD1 (5 bases). V was trimmed by 3 bases and J by 6 bases, leaving 9 bases between them. The CDR3 has 13 residues. Looked up from germline, CDR1 is LNHDA and CDR2 is SQIVND (reference sequence). The DNA of the CDR3 is TGTGCCAGTAGTATGGGGGTAGGTCAGCCCCAGCATTTT. It encodes CASSMGVGQPQHF.

In this sample, this clone turned up many times. The chain links TRBV20-1 to TRBJ2-1, with 9 bases fitting TRBD2. The junction had 21 bases not matched to a gene; V was cut back by 1 base and J by 8 bases. There are 19 residues in the CDR3. The V gene's germline CDR1 is DFQATT and CDR2 SNEGSKA (reference sequence). CDR3 region: CSARGQFSTSGSYRDEQFF. For the CDR3, the DNA is TGCAGTGCTAGAGGACAATTTTCGACTAGCGGATCTTATAGGGATGAGCAGTTCTTC.

By proportion, this clone is medium-sized. The CDR3 sequence: CASSIGGGPYTEAFF. CDR3 sequence (DNA): TGTGCCAGTAGTATAGGAGGGGGACCCTACACTGAAGCTTTCTTT. V and J are TRBV19 and TRBJ1-1; possible D gene TRBD1, 6 bases. V was cut by 1 base and J by 3 bases, with 12 bases left in between. The CDR3 is 15 amino acids. Germline V gene sequence: CDR1 LNHDA, CDR2 SQIVND (reference sequence).

At least ten counts were recorded for this clone. This chain connects TRBV12-3 or TRBV12-4 to TRBJ2-1; 11 nucleotides agree with TRBD2. The V segment lost 10 bases and the J segment 8 bases; nucleotides outside the gene matches: 13. The CDR3 consists of 15 residues. CDR3 in amino acids: CAIRLGLAGGHEQFF. The CDR3 region has the DNA TGTGCCATCCGCCTCGGGCTAGCGGGAGGTCATGAGCAGTTCTTC.

There are many counts of this clone. This chain links TRBV5-1 with TRBJ2-1, with TRBD2 identical over 9 bases. The CDR3 extends over 14 amino acids. V lost 4 bases to trimming and J lost 8 bases; unmatched junction nucleotides: 7. Germline-derived CDR1 and CDR2 are SGHRS and YFSETQ. CDR3 nucleotide sequence: TGCGCCAGCAGCACTTTGCGGGGGGGCCATGAGCAGTTCTTC. This gives the protein CASSTLRGGHEQFF.

This clone is medium-sized (0.01 to 0.1%). CDR3 residues: CASSLDRTGSHGYTF. The CDR3 DNA reads as TGTGCCAGCAGCTTAGATCGTACAGGGTCGCACGGCTACACCTTC. The chain combines TRBV11-2 with TRBJ1-2, with a possible D match to TRBD1 (6 bases). The CDR3 is 15 residues long. V lost 0 bases to trimming and J lost 8 bases, with 16 bases between them. Germline-derived CDR1 and CDR2 are SGHAT and FQNNGV.

J is TRBJ1-4 and V is TRBV18; TRBD1 matches 7 bases. This CDR3 is 15 amino acids long. The germline gives CDR1 KGHSH, CDR2 LQKENI. With 0 bases clipped from V and 8 bases from J, the junction kept 6 bases outside the gene matches. The CDR3 nucleotides read TGTGCCAGCTCACCACCGGGGACAGCAAACGAAAAACTGTTTTTT. It encodes CASSPPGTANEKLFF.

This clone was observed at least ten times. The chain uses TRBV20-1 and TRBJ2-3; no clear D. This CDR3 has 14 amino acids. V dropped 5 bases and J dropped 3 bases, with 15 bases sitting between them. From germline, CDR1 is DFQATT and CDR2 SNEGSKA (reference sequence). The CDR3 region is CSASVPKRTDTQYF. The CDR3, as DNA: TGCAGTGCTTCCGTCCCAAAGAGGACAGATACGCAGTATTTT.

This sequence joins TRBV6-2 or TRBV6-3 and TRBJ1-6, with D possibly being TRBD1 (5 bases). V lost 6 bases and J lost 7, with 31 bases in between. Looked up from germline, CDR1 is MNHEY and CDR2 is SVGEGT. This CDR3 is 20 amino acids long. The DNA of the CDR3 is TGTGCCAGCAGGGGACCTATAGGGGCAGCCCCCGAACCTGGGAATTCACCCCTCCACTTT. Translation gives CASRGPIGAAPEPGNSPLHF.